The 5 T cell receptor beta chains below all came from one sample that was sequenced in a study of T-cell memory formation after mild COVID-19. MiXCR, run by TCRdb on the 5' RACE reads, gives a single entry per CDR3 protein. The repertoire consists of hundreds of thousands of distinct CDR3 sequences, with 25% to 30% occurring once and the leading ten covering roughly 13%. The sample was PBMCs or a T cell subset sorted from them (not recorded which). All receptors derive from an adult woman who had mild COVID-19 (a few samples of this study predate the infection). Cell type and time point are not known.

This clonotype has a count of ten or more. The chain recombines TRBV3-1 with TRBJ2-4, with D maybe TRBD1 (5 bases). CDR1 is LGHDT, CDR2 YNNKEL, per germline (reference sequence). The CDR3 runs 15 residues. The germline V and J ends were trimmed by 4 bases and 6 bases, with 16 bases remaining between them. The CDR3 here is CASSPKGLGGNIQYF. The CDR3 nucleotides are TGTGCCAGCAGCCCAAAGGGGCTCGGCGGAAACATTCAGTACTTC.

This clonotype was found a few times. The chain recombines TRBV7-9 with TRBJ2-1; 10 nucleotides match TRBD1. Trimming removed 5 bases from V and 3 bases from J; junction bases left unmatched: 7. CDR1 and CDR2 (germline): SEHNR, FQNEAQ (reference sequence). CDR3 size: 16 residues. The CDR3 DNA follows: TGTGCCAGCAGCGGACGGGACAGGGGTGTCTACAATGAGCAGTTCTTC. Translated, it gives CASSGRDRGVYNEQFF.

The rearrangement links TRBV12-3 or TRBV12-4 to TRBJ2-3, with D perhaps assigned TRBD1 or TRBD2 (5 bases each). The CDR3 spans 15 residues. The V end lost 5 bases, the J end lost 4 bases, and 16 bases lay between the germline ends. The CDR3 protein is CASSPEGLGSDTQYF. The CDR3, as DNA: TGTGCCAGCAGTCCTGAGGGGTTGGGGTCAGATACGCAGTATTTT.

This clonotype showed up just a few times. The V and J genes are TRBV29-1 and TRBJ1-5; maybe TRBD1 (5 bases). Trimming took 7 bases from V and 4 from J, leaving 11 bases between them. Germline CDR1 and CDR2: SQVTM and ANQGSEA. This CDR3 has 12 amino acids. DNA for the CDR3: TGCAGCGCAGGGACGGGTAATCAGCCCCAGCATTTT. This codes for CSAGTGNQPQHF.

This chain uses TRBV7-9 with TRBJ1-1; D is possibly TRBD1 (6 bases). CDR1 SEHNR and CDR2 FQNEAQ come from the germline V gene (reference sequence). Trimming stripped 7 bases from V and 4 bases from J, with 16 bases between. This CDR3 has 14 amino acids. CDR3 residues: CASMRQGTSTEAFF. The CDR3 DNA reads TGTGCCAGCATGAGGCAGGGGACAAGCACTGAAGCTTTCTTT.